The entry that follows covers one T cell receptor beta chain sequence. This sample is part of a study of blood T cell repertoires in COVID-19. Study information: Samples taken during acute and convalescent COVID-19 were collected in the United States, Italy and Spain.

Each recovered donor of Cohort 3 presented with two negative PCRs, clearance, or symptom resolution. Repertoires were generated with immunoSEQ multiplex PCR, while TCRdb's copy carries only in-frame clones and drops some. Of a few hundred thousand clones listed, around 83% are singletons. V gave up 0 bases and J gave up 4 bases; unmatched junction bases: 6. CDR1 and CDR2 from the germline V gene are SGHAT and FQNNGV. The CDR3 covers 15 residues. The source is a woman aged 40-49 years who had recovered from COVID-19. This chain uses TRBV11-2 with TRBJ2-7; 7 bases fit TRBD2. The source material was PBMCs or T cells enriched from blood (not recorded which). The CDR3 here is CASSLELAVSYEQYF. In DNA, the CDR3 is TGTGCCAGCAGCTTAGAGCTAGCGGTCTCATACGAGCAGTACTTC.